This T cell receptor (beta chain) comes out of a study of cytomegalovirus exposure and HLA in healthy donors. 60 Vbeta and 13 Jbeta primers were used in PCR. Profiling relied on immunoSEQ multiplex PCR, and the TCRdb table lists in-frame clones only, not all of them. In the table there are fewer than 110,000 clones, 60% to 75% of which are singletons. The germline CDR1 and CDR2 sequences are MNHEY and SVGAGI. V shed 5 bases and J shed 0 bases, with 8 bases lying between them. The CDR3 is 15 residues long. The origin of this receptor is a woman aged 40-49 years in good health and CMV-seronegative. Sequencing used PBMCs. This chain links TRBV6-5 with TRBJ2-6; tentatively, D is TRBD1 (5 bases). CDR3 residues: CASSHDSSGANVLTF. Written as DNA, the CDR3 is TGTGCCAGCAGTCACGACAGCTCTGGGGCCAACGTCCTGACTTTC.